These 25 T cell receptor beta chains share one sample of origin, sequenced in a study of blood T cells in healthy people across ages. For the second PCR, which ran for about 6 to 12 cycles, a sample-barcoded 5' primer and a J-beta primer mix were used. MiXCR, applied by TCRdb to the 5' RACE reads, yields one record per CDR3 protein. The table shows hundreds of thousands of distinct CDR3 sequences, with roughly 56% occurring only once. Source material: blood. Receptors were obtained from a middle-aged man in good health.

The genes are TRBV6-2 or TRBV6-3 and TRBJ2-7, with D perhaps TRBD1 (5 bases). Germline values: CDR1 MNHEY, CDR2 SVGEGT. The CDR3 covers 15 residues. V was shortened by 2 bases and J by 2 bases, with 13 bases between the two germline ends. This chain's CDR3 is CASSYPAGSTYEQYF. Here the CDR3 DNA reads TGTGCCAGCAGTTACCCCGCAGGGTCAACCTACGAGCAGTACTTC.

In its sample, this clonotype was seen a few times. The chain couples TRBV4-1 to TRBJ2-5, with 9 bases that match TRBD2. With the DNA end fitting TRBJ2-7 better, the J assignment may be wrong. The germline gives CDR1 MGHRA, CDR2 YSYEKL. This CDR3 is built from 16 residues. This chain's CDR3 is CASSQVLAGVLNEQYF. The CDR3 bases are TGCGCCAGCAGCCAAGTGTTAGCGGGAGTTCTGAACGAGCAGTACTTC.

The gene calls are TRBV6-4 and TRBJ2-3; D uncertain. The CDR3 extends over 15 amino acids. CDR1 is MRHNA and CDR2 is SNTAGT in the germline V gene. Trimming shortened V by 0 bases and J by 3 bases, and 10 bases separated the two germline ends. The CDR3 nucleotides are TGTGCCAGCAGTGACTCCAGCAGCCGGACAGATACGCAGTATTTT. Translation gives CASSDSSSRTDTQYF.

The rearrangement joins TRBV20-1 to TRBJ2-1; 11 nucleotides agree with TRBD1. Trimming at V came to 5 bases and at J to 2 bases, leaving 8 bases not matched to a gene. CDR3 length equals 16 residues. Germline V lookup: CDR1 DFQATT, CDR2 SNEGSKA (reference sequence). For the CDR3, the DNA is TGCAGTGCTCGAAAGGGACAGGGGGGAACCTACAATGAGCAGTTCTTC. It codes for CSARKGQGGTYNEQFF.

The chain employs TRBV4-1 and TRBJ1-2, with D unclear. The CDR3 sequence is 14 residues long. Trimming shortened V by 4 bases and J by 2 bases, and 11 bases separated the two germline ends. The V gene's germline CDR1 is MGHRA and CDR2 YSYEKL. The CDR3 nucleotides read TGCGCCAGCAGCCCATACGTGGAGAACTATGGCTACACCTTC. This gives the protein CASSPYVENYGYTF.

The chain couples TRBV7-2 to TRBJ1-1, with D unclear. V dropped 5 bases and J dropped 1 base, with 11 bases sitting between them. Per the germline V gene, CDR1 is SGHTA and CDR2 is FQGNSA. This CDR3 region has 14 residues. The CDR3 DNA sequence: TGTGCCAGCAGCAAATTGGCCGGGAACACTGAAGCTTTCTTT. Translation: CASSKLAGNTEAFF.

The CDR3 nucleotides read TGTGCCAGCAGCTTGGACACAGACCCGGAGACCCAGTACTTC. Amino acids: CASSLDTDPETQYF. The chain employs TRBV7-9 and TRBJ2-5; D is perhaps TRBD1 (5 bases). Germline CDR1 SEHNR, CDR2 FQNEAQ (reference sequence). V was trimmed by 3 bases and J by 5 bases, leaving 13 bases between them. The CDR3 is 14 residues long.

This chain connects TRBV5-1 to TRBJ1-4, with 8 bases that match TRBD1. Germline V lookup: CDR1 SGHRS, CDR2 YFSETQ. V lost 4 bases and J lost 7; bases outside the gene matches: 9. The CDR3 has 15 residues. CDR3 nucleotide sequence: TGCGCCAGCAGCCCCGGTACCACAGGGGGTGAAAAACTGTTTTTT. It encodes CASSPGTTGGEKLFF.

This clonotype turned up a few times. V is TRBV7-9 and J is TRBJ2-5, with 8 bases that match TRBD1. The V gene's germline CDR1 is SEHNR and CDR2 FQNEAQ (reference sequence). The V gene end was trimmed by 4 bases and the J gene end by 0 bases; junction bases not matched to a gene: 10. The CDR3 spans 17 residues. In nucleotides, the CDR3 is TGTGCCAGCAGCTCCGGACAGGGCAATGCATACCAAGAGACCCAGTACTTC. It translates to CASSSGQGNAYQETQYF.

This clonotype has a handful of counts. Here the CDR3 DNA reads TGCAGTGCCATACACGGGGCGGAGACCCAGTACTTC. The encoded protein is CSAIHGAETQYF. The V call is TRBV20-1, the J call TRBJ2-5; D assignment may be TRBD1 or TRBD2 (5 bases each). Germline assignment: CDR1 DFQATT and CDR2 SNEGSKA (reference sequence). V gave up 6 bases and J gave up 5 bases, with 13 bases separating them. The CDR3 sequence is 12 residues long.

This clonotype was found a few times. J is TRBJ1-1 and V is TRBV20-1; D ambiguous. V gave up 4 bases and J gave up 7 bases, with 19 bases separating them. Germline V gene lookup returns CDR1 DFQATT and CDR2 SNEGSKA (reference sequence). This CDR3 comprises 14 residues. The CDR3 loop reads CSANTNDGPLEAFF. CDR3 nucleotides: TGCAGTGCTAATACAAACGATGGACCCCTTGAAGCTTTCTTT.

This clonotype turned up a few times. V usage is TRBV24-1 and J usage is TRBJ2-3; TRBD2 matches 13 bases. From germline, CDR1 is KGHDR and CDR2 SFDVKD. The trim removed 1 base at V and 0 bases at J, leaving 6 bases unmatched. This CDR3 spans 19 amino acids. The CDR3 sequence: CATSDFPLAGGISTDTQYF. CDR3 nucleotide sequence: TGTGCCACCAGTGATTTCCCACTAGCGGGAGGGATAAGCACAGATACGCAGTATTTT.

This chain links TRBV10-3 with TRBJ2-1, with D perhaps being TRBD1 or TRBD2 (6 bases each). The CDR3 length is 14 residues. Germline loops: CDR1 ENHRY, CDR2 SYGVKD. The V and J ends lost 3 bases and 8 bases respectively, with 14 bases between them. Here the CDR3 DNA reads TGTGCCATCAGTGACTTCTCGGGGGCGGATGAGCAGTTCTTC. Translation: CAISDFSGADEQFF.

This clonotype has a handful of counts. This chain connects TRBV29-1 to TRBJ2-3, with D uncertain. Germline V lookup: CDR1 SQVTM, CDR2 ANQGSEA. The V gene lost 3 bases and the J gene lost 4 bases, with 14 bases spanning the gap. The CDR3 runs 14 residues. CDR3 DNA: TGCAGCGTTGAGCTTAATGGGTTCGCAGATACGCAGTATTTT. The encoded protein is CSVELNGFADTQYF.

V and J are TRBV9 and TRBJ2-1, with a possible D match to TRBD2 (7 bases). The germline V gene has CDR1 SGDLS and CDR2 YYNGEE. The V gene lost 4 bases and the J gene lost 9 bases, with 26 bases spanning the gap. The CDR3 length is 17 residues. The CDR3 protein is CASSSTKGGLSRGEQFF. The CDR3 DNA reads as TGTGCCAGCAGCTCTACAAAGGGGGGGCTATCGAGGGGTGAGCAGTTCTTC.

This clonotype turned up a few times. J is TRBJ2-7 and V is TRBV20-1; D unresolved. With 3 bases removed from V and 4 bases from J, the gap between germline ends came to 7 bases. From germline, CDR1 is DFQATT and CDR2 SNEGSKA (reference sequence). The CDR3 totals 11 residues. This chain's CDR3 is CSASFEYEQYF. For the CDR3, the DNA is TGCAGTGCTAGTTTCGAGTACGAGCAGTACTTC.

The chain combines TRBV5-1 with TRBJ2-1; 13 nucleotides align to TRBD2. The J call may be in error: the DNA end matches TRBJ2-7 better. Germline V gives CDR1 SGHRS, CDR2 YFSETQ. This CDR3 region has 18 residues. The CDR3, as DNA: TGCGCCAGCAGCTCGGGGACTAGCGGGGCCTACTCCTACAATGAGCAGTACTTC. Its protein product is CASSSGTSGAYSYNEQYF.

In its sample, this clonotype was seen a few times. The J gene is TRBJ2-7, the V gene TRBV29-1, with TRBD1 as a possible D gene (6 bases). The CDR3 length is 13 residues. The germline V gene has CDR1 SQVTM and CDR2 ANQGSEA. V was cut by 7 bases and J by 5 bases, with 18 bases left in between. The CDR3 loop is CSAVRGGNDEQYF. The CDR3 nucleotides read TGCAGCGCCGTCAGGGGCGGAAACGACGAGCAGTACTTC.

V gene TRBV7-9 combines with J gene TRBJ2-1; 9 nucleotides line up with TRBD2. This CDR3 is built from 13 residues. Looked up from germline, CDR1 is SEHNR and CDR2 is FQNEAQ (reference sequence). The V segment lost 0 bases and the J segment 13 bases; nucleotides outside the gene matches: 4. The CDR3 here is CASSLASGGTQFF. CDR3 nucleotide sequence: TGTGCCAGCAGCTTAGCTAGCGGGGGTACCCAGTTCTTC.

This clonotype was counted a few times. This chain connects TRBV7-2 to TRBJ2-1; D unclear. V lost 6 bases and J 12 bases, leaving 18 bases between the germline ends. Germline CDR1 and CDR2: SGHTA and FQGNSA. The CDR3 contains 13 residues. CDR3 bases: TGTGCCAGCAGTCTCCCCCCCTCTCTAGGGCAGTTCTTC. The encoded protein is CASSLPPSLGQFF. Complete variable domain (other parts from reference TRBV7-2 and TRBJ2-1): GAGVSQSPSNKVTEKGKDVELRCDPISGHTALYWYRQSLGQGLEFLIYFQGNSAPDKSGLPSDRFSAERTGGSVSTLTIQRTQQEDSAVYLCASSLPPSLGQFFGPGTRLTVL.

The table lists this clonotype with a few counts. The chain is built from TRBV29-1 and TRBJ2-3; 7 bases are shared with TRBD1. Losses at the gene ends were 5 bases for V and 2 bases for J; bases not matched to a gene: 10. The germline V gene encodes CDR1 SQVTM and CDR2 ANQGSEA. The CDR3 loop spans 15 amino acids. This CDR3 is CSVLTTGAFTDTQYF. The CDR3 DNA is TGCAGCGTTTTAACAACAGGGGCGTTCACAGATACGCAGTATTTT.

This chain joins TRBV9 and TRBJ2-1; D possibly matches TRBD1 or TRBD2 (5 bases each). The V and J ends lost 0 bases and 4 bases respectively, with 14 bases between them. The CDR3 has 16 amino acids. Germline V gene sequence: CDR1 SGDLS, CDR2 YYNGEE. The CDR3 loop reads CASSVDGMGVYNEQFF. The DNA for the CDR3 is TGTGCCAGCAGCGTAGATGGAATGGGGGTTTACAATGAGCAGTTCTTC.

The table lists this clonotype with many counts. The V and J genes are TRBV7-8 and TRBJ2-3, with a tentative D call TRBD2 (7 bases). CDR1 is SGHVS and CDR2 is FQNEAQ in the germline V gene. The CDR3 consists of 16 residues. Trimming pared 5 bases from V and 1 base from J, leaving 16 bases between. The CDR3, as DNA: TGTGCCAGCAGCCAAGGCACAGGGAGGGGCACAGATACGCAGTATTTT. Translation: CASSQGTGRGTDTQYF.

This clonotype showed up many times. The chain couples TRBV7-2 to TRBJ2-5; D is uncertain. The CDR3 contains 11 residues. The V gene lost 10 bases and the J gene lost 5 bases, with 11 bases spanning the gap. Germline CDR1 reads SGHTA; CDR2 reads FQGNSA. The CDR3 loop reads CATLNAETQYF. CDR3 in DNA: TGTGCCACCCTAAACGCGGAGACCCAGTACTTC.

A note on this clonotype: It may be a read error: a sequence one base away is much more abundant. V usage is TRBV20-1 and J usage is TRBJ1-6, with D possibly being TRBD1 (5 bases). The CDR3 covers 15 residues. CDR1 is DFQATT and CDR2 is SNEGSKA in the germline V gene (reference sequence). For the CDR3, the DNA is TGCAGTGCTAGGTCGCTTCAGGGAGATAATTCACCCCCCCACTTT. This sequence encodes CSARSLQGDNSPPHF.